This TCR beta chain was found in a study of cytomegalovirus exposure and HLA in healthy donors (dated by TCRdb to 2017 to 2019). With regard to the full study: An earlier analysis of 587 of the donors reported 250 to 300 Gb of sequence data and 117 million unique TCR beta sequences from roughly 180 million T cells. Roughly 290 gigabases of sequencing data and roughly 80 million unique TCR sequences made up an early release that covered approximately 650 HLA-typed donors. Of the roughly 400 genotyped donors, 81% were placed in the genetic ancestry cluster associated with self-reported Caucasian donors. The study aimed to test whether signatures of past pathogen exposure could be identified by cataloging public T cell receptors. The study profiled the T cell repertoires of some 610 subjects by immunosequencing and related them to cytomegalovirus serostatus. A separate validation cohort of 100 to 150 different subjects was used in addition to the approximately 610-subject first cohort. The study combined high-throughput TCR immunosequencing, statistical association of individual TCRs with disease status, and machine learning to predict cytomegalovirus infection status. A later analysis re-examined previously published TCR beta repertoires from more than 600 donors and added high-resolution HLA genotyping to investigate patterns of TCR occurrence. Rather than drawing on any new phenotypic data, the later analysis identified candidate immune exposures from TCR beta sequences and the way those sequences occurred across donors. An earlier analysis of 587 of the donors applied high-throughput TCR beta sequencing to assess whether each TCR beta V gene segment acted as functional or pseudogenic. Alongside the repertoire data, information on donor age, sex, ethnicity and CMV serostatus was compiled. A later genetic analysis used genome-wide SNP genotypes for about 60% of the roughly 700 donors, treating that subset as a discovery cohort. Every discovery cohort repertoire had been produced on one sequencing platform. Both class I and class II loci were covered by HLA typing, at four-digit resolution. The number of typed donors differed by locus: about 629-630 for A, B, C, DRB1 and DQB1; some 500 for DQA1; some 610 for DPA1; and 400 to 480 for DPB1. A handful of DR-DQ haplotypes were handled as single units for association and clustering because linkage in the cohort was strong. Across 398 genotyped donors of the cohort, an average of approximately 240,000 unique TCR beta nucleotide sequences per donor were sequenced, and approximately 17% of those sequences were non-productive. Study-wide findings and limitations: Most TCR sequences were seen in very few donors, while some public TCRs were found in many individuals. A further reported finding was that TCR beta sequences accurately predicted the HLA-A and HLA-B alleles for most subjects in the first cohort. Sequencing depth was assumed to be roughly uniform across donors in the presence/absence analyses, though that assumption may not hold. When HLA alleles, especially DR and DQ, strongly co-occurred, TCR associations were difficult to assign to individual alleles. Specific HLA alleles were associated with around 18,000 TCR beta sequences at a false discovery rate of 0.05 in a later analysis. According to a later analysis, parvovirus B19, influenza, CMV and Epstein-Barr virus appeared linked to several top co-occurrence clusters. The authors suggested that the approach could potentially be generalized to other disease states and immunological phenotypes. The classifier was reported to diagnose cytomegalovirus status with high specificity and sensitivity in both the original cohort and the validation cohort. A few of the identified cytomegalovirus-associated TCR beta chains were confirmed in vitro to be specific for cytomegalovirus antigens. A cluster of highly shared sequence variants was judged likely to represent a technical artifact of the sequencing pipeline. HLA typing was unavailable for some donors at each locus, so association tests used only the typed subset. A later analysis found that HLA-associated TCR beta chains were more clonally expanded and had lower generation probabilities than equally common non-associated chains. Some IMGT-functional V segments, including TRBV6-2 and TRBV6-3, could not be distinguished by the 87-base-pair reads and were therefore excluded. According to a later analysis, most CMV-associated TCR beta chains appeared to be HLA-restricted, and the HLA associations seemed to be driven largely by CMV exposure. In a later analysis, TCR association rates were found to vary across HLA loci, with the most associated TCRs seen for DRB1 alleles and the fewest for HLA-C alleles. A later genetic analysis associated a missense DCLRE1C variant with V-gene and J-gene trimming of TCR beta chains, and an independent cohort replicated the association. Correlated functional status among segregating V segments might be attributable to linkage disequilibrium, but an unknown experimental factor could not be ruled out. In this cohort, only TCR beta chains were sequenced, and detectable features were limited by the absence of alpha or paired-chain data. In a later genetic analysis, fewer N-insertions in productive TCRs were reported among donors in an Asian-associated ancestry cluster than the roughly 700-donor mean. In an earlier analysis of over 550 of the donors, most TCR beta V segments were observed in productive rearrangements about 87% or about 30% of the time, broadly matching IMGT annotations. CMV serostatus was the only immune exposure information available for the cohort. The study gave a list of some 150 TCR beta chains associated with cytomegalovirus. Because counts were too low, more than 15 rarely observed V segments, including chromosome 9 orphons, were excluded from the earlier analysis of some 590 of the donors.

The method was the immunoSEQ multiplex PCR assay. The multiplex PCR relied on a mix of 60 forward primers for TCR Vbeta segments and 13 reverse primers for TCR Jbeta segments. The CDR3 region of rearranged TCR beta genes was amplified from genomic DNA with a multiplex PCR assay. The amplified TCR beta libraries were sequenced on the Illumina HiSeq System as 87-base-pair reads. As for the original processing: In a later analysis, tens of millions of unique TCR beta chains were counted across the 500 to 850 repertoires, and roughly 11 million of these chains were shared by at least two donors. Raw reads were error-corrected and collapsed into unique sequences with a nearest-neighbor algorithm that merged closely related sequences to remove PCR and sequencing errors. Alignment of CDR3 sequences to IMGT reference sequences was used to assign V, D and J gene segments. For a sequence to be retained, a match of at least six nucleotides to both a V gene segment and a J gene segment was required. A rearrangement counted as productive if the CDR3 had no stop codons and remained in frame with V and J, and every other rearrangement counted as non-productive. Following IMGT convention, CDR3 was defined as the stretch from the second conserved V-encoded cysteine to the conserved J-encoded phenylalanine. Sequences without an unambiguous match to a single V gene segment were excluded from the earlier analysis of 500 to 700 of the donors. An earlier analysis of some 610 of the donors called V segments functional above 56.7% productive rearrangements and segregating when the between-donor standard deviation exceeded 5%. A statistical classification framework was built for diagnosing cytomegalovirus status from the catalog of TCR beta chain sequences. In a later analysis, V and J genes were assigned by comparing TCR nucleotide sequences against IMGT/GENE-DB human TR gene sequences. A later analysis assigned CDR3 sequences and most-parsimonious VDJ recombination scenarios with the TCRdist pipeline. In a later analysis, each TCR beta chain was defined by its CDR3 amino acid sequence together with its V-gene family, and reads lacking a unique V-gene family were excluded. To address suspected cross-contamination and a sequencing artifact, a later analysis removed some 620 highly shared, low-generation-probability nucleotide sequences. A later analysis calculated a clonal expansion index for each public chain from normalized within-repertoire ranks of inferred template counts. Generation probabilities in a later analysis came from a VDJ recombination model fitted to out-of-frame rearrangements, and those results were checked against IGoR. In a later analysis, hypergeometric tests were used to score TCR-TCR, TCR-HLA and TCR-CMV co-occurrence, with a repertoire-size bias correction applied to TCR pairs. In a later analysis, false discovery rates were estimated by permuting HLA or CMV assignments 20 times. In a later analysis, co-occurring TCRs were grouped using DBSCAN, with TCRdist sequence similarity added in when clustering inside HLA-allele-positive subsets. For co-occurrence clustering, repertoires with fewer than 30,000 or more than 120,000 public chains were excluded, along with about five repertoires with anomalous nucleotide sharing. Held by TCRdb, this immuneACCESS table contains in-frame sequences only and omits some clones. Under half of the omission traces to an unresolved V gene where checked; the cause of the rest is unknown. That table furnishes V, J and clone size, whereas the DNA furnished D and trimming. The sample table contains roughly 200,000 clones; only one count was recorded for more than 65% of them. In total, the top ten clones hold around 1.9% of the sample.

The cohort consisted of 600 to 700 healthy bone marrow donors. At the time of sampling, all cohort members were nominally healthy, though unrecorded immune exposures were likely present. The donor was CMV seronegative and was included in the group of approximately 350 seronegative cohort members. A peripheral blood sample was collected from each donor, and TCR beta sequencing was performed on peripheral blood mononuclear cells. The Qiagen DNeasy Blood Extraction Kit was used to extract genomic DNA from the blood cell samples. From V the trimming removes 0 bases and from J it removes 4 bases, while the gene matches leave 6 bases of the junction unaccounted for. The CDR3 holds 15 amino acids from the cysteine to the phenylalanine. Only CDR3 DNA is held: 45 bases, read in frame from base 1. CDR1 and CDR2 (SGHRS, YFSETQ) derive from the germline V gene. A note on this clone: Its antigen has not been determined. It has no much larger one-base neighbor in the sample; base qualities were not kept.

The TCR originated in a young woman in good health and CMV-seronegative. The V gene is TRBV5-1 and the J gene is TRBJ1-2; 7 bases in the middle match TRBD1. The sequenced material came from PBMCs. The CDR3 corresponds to CASSLAGQVVYGYTF. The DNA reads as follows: TGCGCCAGCAGCTTGGCCGGACAGGTGGTCTATGGCTACACCTTC.